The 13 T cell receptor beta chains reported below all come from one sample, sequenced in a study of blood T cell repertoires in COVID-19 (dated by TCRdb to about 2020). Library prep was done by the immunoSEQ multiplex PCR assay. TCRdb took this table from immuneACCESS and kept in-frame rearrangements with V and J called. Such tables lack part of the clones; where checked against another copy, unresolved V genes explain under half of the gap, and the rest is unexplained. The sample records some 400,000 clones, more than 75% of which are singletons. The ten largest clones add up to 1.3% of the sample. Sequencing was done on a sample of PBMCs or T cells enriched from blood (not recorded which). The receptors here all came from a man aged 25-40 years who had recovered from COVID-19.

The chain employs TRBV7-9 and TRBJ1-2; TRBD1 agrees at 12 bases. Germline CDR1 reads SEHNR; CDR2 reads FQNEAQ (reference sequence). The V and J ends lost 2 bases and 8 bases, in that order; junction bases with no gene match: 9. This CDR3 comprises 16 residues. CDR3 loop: CASSLFSGTGGWGYTF. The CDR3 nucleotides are TGTGCCAGCAGCTTATTCTCCGGGACAGGGGGCTGGGGCTACACCTTC.

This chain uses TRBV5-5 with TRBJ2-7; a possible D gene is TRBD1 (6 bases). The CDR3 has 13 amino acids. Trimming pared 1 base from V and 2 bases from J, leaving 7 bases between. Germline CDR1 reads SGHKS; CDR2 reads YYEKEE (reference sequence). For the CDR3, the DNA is TGTGCCAGCAGCTTGCGGGACACCTACGAGCAGTACTTC. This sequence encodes CASSLRDTYEQYF.

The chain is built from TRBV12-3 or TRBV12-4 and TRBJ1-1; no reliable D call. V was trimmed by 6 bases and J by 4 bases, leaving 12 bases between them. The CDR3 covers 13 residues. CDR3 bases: TGTGCCAGCAGCCCGGGCGGGTCCACTGAAGCTTTCTTT. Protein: CASSPGGSTEAFF.

The CDR3: CASSSSTSVLLNTIYF. DNA of the CDR3: TGTGCCAGCTCATCTTCGACTTCGGTACTTCTGAACACCATATATTTT. The chain has TRBV18 and TRBJ1-3; D gene ambiguous. Deletions cut 5 bases from V and 7 bases from J, with 21 bases between. Per germline, CDR1 KGHSH and CDR2 LQKENI. The CDR3 runs to 16 residues.

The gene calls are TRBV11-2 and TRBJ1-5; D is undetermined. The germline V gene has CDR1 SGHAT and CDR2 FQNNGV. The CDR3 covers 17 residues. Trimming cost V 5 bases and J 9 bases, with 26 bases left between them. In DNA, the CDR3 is TGTGCCAGCAGCCGGACCTCGGACGGGAACACTGCATGGCCCCAGCATTTT. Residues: CASSRTSDGNTAWPQHF.

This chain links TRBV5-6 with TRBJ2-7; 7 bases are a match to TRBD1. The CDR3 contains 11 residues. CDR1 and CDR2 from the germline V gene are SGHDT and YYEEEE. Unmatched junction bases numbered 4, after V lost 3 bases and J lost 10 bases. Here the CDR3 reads CASSSQGTQYF. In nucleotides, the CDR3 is TGTGCCAGCAGCTCACAGGGGACACAGTACTTC.

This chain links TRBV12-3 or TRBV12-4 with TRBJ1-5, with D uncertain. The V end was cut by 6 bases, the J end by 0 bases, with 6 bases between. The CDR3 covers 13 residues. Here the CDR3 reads CASSSYSNQPQHF. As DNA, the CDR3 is TGTGCCAGCAGCAGTTATAGCAATCAGCCCCAGCATTTT.

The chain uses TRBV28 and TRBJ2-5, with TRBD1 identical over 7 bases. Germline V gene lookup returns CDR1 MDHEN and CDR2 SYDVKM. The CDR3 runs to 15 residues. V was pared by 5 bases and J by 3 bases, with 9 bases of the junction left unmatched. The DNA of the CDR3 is TGTGCCAGCAGTAACAGGGGCGGTGGGAAAGAGACCCAGTACTTC. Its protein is CASSNRGGGKETQYF.

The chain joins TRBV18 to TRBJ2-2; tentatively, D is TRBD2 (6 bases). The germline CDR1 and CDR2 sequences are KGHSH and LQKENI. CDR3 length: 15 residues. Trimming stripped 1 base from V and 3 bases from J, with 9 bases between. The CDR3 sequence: CASSPLRGYTGELFF. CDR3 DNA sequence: TGTGCCAGCTCACCACTGCGGGGTTACACCGGGGAGCTGTTTTTT.

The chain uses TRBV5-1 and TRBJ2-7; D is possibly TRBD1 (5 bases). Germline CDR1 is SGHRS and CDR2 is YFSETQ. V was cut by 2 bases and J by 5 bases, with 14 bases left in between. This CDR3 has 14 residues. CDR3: CASSFPDTLDEQYF. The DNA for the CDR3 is TGCGCCAGCAGCTTCCCGGACACCCTCGACGAGCAGTACTTC.

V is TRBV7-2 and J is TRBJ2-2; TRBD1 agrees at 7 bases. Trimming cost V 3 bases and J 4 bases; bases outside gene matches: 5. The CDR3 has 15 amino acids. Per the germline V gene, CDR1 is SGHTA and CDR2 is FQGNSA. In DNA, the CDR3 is TGTGCCAGCAGCTTTAGACAGGGAAGCACCGGGGAGCTGTTTTTT. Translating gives CASSFRQGSTGELFF.

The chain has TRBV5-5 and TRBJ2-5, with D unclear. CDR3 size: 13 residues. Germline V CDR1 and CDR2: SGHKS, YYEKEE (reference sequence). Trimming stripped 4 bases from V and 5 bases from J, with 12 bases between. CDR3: CASSRSPRETQYF. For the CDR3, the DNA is TGTGCCAGCAGCCGTTCACCGAGGGAGACCCAGTACTTC.

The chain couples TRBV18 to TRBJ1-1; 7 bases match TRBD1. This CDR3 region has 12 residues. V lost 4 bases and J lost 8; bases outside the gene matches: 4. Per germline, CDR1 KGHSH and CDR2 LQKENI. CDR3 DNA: TGTGCCAGCTCACTGCCGGGACAGGAAGCTTTCTTT. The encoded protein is CASSLPGQEAFF.